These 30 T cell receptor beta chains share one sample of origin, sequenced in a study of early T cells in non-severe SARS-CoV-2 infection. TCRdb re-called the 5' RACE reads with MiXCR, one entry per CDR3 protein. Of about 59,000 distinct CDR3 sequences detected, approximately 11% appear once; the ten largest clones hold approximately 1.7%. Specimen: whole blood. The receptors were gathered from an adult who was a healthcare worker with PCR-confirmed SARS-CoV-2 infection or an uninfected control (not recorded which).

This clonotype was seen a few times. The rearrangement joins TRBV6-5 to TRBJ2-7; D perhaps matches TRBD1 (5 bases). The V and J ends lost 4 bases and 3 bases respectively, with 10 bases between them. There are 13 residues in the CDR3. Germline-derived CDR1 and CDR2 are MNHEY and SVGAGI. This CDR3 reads CASSSDSFYEQYF. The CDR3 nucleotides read TGTGCCAGCAGTTCCGACAGTTTCTACGAGCAGTACTTC.

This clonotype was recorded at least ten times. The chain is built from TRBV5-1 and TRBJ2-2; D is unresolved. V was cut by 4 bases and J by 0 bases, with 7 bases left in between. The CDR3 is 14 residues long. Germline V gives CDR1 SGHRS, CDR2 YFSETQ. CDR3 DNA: TGCGCCAGCAGCGGTCTCGCGAACACCGGGGAGCTGTTTTTT. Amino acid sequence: CASSGLANTGELFF.

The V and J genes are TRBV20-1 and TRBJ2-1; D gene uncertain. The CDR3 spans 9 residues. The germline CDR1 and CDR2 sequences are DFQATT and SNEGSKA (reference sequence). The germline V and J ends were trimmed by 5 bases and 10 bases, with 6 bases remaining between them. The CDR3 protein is CSAGWEQFF. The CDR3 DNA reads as TGCAGTGCTGGGTGGGAGCAGTTCTTC.

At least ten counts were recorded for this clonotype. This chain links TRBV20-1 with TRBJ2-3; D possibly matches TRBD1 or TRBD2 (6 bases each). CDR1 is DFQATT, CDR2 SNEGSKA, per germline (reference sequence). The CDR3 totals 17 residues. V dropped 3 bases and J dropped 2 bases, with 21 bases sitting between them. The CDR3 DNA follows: TGCAGTGCTAGTTGGGGGGCGGACTTCGGAATCACAGATACGCAGTATTTT. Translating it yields CSASWGADFGITDTQYF.

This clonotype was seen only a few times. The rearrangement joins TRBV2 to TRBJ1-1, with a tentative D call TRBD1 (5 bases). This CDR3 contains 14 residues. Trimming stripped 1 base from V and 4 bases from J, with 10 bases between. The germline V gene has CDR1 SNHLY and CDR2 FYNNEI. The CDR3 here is CASSEVRGATEAFF. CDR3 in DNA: TGTGCCAGCAGTGAAGTGAGGGGAGCCACTGAAGCTTTCTTT.

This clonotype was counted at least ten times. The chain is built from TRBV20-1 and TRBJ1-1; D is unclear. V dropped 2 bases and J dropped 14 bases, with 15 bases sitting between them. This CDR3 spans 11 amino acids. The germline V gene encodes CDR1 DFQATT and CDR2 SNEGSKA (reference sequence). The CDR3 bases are TGCAGTGCTAGATCACCCCCGGACCGGTTCTTT. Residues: CSARSPPDRFF.

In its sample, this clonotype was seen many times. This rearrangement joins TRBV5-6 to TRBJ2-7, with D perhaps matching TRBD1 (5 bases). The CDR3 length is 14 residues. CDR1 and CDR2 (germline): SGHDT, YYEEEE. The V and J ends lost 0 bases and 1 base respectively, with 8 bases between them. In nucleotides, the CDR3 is TGTGCCAGCAGCTTGGACAGGCGATCCTACGAGCAGTACTTC. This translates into CASSLDRRSYEQYF.

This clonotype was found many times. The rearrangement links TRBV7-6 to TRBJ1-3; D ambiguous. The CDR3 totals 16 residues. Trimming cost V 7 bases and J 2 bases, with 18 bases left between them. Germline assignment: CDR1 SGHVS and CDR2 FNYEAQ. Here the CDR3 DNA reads TGTGCCAGCACCTCCTGGGAAGGCCCCACTGGAAACACCATATATTTT. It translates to CASTSWEGPTGNTIYF.

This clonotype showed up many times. Written as DNA, the CDR3 is TGCAGCGGGGATCTAAACAATGAGCAGTTCTTC. It translates to CSGDLNNEQFF. The gene calls are TRBV29-1 and TRBJ2-1; no clear D. Germline V gives CDR1 SQVTM, CDR2 ANQGSEA. This CDR3 spans 11 amino acids. V lost 7 bases to trimming and J lost 5 bases, with 9 bases between them.

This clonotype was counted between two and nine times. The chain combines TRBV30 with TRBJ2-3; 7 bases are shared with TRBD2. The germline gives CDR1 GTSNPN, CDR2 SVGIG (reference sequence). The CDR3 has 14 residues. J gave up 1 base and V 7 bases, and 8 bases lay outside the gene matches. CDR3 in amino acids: CAYGGSSRTDTQYF. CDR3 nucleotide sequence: TGTGCCTACGGGGGGAGTAGCCGCACAGATACGCAGTATTTT.

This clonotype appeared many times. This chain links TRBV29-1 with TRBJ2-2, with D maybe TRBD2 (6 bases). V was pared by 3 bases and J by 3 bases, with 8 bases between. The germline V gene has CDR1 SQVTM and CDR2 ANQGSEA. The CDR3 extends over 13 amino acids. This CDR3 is CSVDGGYTGELFF. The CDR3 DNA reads TGCAGCGTTGACGGGGGTTACACCGGGGAGCTGTTTTTT.

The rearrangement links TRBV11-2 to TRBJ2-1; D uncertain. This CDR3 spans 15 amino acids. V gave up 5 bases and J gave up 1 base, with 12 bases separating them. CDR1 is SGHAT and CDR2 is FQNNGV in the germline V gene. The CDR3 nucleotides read TGTGCCAGCAGCCCCGCTCCGAATTCCTACAATGAGCAGTTCTTC. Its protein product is CASSPAPNSYNEQFF.

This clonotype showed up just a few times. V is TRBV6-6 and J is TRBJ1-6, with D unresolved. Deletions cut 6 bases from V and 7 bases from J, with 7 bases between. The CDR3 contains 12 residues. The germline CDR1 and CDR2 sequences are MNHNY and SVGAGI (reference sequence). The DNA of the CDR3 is TGTGCCAGCAGCCCACCAAATTCACCCCTCCACTTT. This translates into CASSPPNSPLHF.

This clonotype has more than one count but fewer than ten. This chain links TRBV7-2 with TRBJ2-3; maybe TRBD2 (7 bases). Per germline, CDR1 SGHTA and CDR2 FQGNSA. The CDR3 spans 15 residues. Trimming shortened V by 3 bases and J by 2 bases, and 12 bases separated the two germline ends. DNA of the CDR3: TGTGCCAGCAGCTTTGCGGGGGCCTACACAGATACGCAGTATTTT. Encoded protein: CASSFAGAYTDTQYF.

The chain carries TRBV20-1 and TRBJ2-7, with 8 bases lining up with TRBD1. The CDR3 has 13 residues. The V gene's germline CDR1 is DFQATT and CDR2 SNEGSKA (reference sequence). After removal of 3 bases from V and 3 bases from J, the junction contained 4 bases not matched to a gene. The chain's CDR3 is CSASRGQGYEQYF. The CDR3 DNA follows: TGCAGTGCTAGTCGAGGACAGGGCTACGAGCAGTACTTC.

DNA for the CDR3: TGCAGTGCTAGAGGCTTTGTAGCAGTGGGGTACACAGATACGCAGTATTTT. Residues: CSARGFVAVGYTDTQYF. The rearrangement joins TRBV20-1 to TRBJ2-3, with D unclear. The germline V gene encodes CDR1 DFQATT and CDR2 SNEGSKA (reference sequence). This CDR3 region has 17 residues. Trimming removed 1 base at V and 2 bases at J, with 19 bases between.

The CDR3 sequence: CASSLTGGHTGELFF. The CDR3 coding sequence is TGTGCCAGCAGCTTGACAGGGGGTCATACCGGGGAGCTGTTTTTT. This sequence joins TRBV7-8 and TRBJ2-2, with TRBD1 matching over 9 bases. V was clipped by 3 bases and J by 5 bases; unmatched bases: 4. Germline V gene sequence: CDR1 SGHVS, CDR2 FQNEAQ. The length of the CDR3 is 15 residues.

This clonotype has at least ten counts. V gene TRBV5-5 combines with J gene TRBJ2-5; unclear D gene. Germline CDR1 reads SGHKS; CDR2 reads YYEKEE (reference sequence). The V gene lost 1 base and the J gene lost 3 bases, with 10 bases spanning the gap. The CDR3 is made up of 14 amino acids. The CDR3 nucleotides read TGTGCCAGCAGCTTGCTAGAATGGGAAGAGACCCAGTACTTC. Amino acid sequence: CASSLLEWEETQYF. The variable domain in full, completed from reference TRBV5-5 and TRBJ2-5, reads DAGVTQSPTHLIKTRGQQVTLRCSPISGHKSVSWYQQVLGQGPQFIFQYYEKEERGRGNFPDRFSARQFPNYSSELNVNALLLGDSALYLCASSLLEWEETQYFGPGTRLLVL.

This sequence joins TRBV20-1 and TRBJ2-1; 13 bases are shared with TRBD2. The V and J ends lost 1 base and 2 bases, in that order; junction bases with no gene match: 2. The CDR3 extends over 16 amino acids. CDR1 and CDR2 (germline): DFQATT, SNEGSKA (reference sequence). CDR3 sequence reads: CSARGGTSGAYNEQFF. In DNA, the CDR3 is TGCAGTGCTAGAGGGGGGACTAGCGGGGCCTACAATGAGCAGTTCTTC.

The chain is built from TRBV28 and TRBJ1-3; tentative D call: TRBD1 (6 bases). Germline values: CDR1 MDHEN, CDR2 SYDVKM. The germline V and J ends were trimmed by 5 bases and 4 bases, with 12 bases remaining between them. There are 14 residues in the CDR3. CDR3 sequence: CASSPPGAGNTIYF. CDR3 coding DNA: TGTGCCAGCAGTCCCCCAGGGGCCGGAAACACCATATATTTT.

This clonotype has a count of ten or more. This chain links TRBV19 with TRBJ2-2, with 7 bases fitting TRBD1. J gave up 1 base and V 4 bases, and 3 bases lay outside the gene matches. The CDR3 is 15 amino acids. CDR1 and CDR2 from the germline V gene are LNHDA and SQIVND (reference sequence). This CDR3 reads CASSTWTGNTGELFF. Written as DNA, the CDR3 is TGTGCCAGTAGTACATGGACAGGGAACACCGGGGAGCTGTTTTTT.

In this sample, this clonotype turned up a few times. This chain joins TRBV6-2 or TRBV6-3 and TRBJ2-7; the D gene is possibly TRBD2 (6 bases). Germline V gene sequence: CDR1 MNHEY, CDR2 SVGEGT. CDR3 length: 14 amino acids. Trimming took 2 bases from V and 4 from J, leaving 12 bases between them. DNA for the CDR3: TGTGCCAGCAGTTACGACCGTGGGGGGTACGAGCAGTACTTC. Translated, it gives CASSYDRGGYEQYF.

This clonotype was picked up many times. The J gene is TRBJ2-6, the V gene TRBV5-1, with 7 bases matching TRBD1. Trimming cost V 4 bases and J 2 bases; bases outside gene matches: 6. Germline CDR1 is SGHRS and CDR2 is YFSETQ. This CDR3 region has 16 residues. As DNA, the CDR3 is TGCGCCAGCAGCCGACAAACAGGGGCTGGGGCCAACGTCCTGACTTTC. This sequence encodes CASSRQTGAGANVLTF. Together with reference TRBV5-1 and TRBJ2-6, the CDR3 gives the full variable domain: KAGVTQTPRYLIKTRGQQVTLSCSPISGHRSVSWYQQTPGQGLQFLFEYFSETQRNKGNFPGRFSGRQFSNSRSEMNVSTLELGDSALYLCASSRQTGAGANVLTFGAGSRLTVL.

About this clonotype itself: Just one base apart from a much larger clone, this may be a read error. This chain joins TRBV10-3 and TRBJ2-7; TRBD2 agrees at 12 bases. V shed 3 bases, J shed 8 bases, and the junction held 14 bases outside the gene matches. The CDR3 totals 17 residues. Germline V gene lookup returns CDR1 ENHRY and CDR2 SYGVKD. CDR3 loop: CAISDKEKTSGGYKQYF. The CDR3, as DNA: TGTGCCATCAGTGACAAAGAAAAGACTAGCGGGGGATATAAGCAGTACTTC.

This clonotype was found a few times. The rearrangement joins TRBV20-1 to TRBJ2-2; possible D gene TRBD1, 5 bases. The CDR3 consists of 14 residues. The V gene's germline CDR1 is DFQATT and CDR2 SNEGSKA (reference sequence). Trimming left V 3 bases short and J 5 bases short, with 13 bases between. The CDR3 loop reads CSARRTRSTGELFF. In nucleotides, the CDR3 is TGCAGTGCTAGGCGGACAAGGTCAACCGGGGAGCTGTTTTTT.

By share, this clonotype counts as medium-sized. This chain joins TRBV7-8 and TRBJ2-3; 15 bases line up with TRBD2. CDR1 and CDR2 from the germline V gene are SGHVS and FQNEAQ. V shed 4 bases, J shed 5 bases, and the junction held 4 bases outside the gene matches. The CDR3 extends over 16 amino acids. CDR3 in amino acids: CASSSGLAGGRDTQYF. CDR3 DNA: TGTGCCAGCAGCTCGGGACTAGCGGGGGGAAGAGATACGCAGTATTTT.

The chain's CDR3 is CSVELSMNTEAFF. The CDR3 nucleotides read TGCAGCGTTGAACTGTCTATGAACACTGAAGCTTTCTTT. This chain joins TRBV29-1 and TRBJ1-1; unclear D gene. The CDR3 is 13 residues long. CDR1 SQVTM and CDR2 ANQGSEA come from the germline V gene. Trimming removed 2 bases from V and 0 bases from J, with 7 bases in between.

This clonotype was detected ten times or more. CDR3 protein: CASSLQGENSPLHF. Written as DNA, the CDR3 is TGCGCCAGCAGCTTACAGGGAGAGAATTCACCCCTCCACTTT. The chain recombines TRBV5-1 with TRBJ1-6, with a tentative D call TRBD1 (6 bases). This CDR3 spans 14 amino acids. Per the germline V gene, CDR1 is SGHRS and CDR2 is YFSETQ. Trimming stripped 2 bases from V and 7 bases from J, with 10 bases between.

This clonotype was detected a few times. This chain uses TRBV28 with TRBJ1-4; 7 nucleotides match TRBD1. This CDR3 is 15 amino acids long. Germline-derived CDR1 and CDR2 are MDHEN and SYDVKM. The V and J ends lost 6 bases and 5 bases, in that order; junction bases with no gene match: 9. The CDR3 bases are TGTGCCAGCAGCCCCGGACAGGCGGGAAATGAAAAACTGTTTTTT. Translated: CASSPGQAGNEKLFF.

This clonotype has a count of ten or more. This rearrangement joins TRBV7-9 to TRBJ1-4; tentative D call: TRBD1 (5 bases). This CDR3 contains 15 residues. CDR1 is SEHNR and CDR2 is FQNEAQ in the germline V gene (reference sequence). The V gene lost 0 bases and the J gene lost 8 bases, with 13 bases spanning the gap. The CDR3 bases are TGTGCCAGCAGCTTAGCGACGGGACTAGCCGAAAAACTGTTTTTT. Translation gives CASSLATGLAEKLFF.